The clone carrying this TCR beta chain has at least ten counts. One entry per CDR3 protein results from TCRdb running MiXCR on the 5' RACE reads. Seen here are tens of thousands of distinct CDR3 sequences, about 6% observed once, and the top ten hold approximately 8.4%. The data were taken from a study of early T cells in non-severe SARS-CoV-2 infection. V was clipped by 5 bases and J by 3 bases; unmatched bases: 6. This CDR3 has 15 residues. The V gene's germline CDR1 is SGHTA and CDR2 FQGNSA. The TCR was taken from an adult who was a healthcare worker with PCR-confirmed SARS-CoV-2 infection or an uninfected control (not recorded which). This chain joins TRBV7-2 and TRBJ2-7, with 11 bases that match TRBD2. The starting material was whole blood, obtained at baseline. The CDR3 region is CASSLEGLADYEQYF. The CDR3 DNA sequence: TGTGCCAGCAGCCTAGAGGGACTAGCGGACTACGAGCAGTACTTC. The variable domain in full, with the rest retrieved from reference TRBV7-2 and TRBJ2-7, is GAGVSQSPSNKVTEKGKDVELRCDPISGHTALYWYRQSLGQGLEFLIYFQGNSAPDKSGLPSDRFSAERTGGSVSTLTIQRTQQEDSAVYLCASSLEGLADYEQYFGPGTRLTVT.